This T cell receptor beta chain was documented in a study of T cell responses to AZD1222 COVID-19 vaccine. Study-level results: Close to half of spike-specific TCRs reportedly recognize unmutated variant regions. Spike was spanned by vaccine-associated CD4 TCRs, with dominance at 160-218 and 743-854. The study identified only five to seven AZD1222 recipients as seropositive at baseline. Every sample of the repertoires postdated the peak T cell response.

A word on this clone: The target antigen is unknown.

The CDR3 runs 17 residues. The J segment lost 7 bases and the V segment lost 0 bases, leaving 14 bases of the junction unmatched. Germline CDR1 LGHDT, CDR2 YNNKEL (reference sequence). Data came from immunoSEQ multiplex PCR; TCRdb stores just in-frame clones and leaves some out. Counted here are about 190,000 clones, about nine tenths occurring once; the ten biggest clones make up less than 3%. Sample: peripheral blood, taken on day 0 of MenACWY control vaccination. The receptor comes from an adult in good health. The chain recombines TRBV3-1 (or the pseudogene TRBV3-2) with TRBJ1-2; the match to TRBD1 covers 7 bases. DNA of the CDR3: TGTGCCAGCAGCCAAGATTTTCGAGTAGGGGGCAATGGTGGCTACACCTTC. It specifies CASSQDFRVGGNGGYTF.